Shown below are 25 T cell receptor beta chains from a single sample sequenced in a study of blood T cell repertoires in COVID-19. Clones were read by immunoSEQ multiplex PCR, and TCRdb kept only the in-frame ones, dropping some. The sample carries over 350,000 clones, approximately 90% recorded once. Sequenced input: peripheral blood. These receptor sequences come from a woman under 40 with acute or convalescent COVID-19.

The count of this clone is one. The chain joins TRBV19 to TRBJ1-5; weak D call: TRBD1 (6 bases). V was clipped by 3 bases and J by 2 bases, with 11 bases between them. Germline loops: CDR1 LNHDA, CDR2 SQIVND (reference sequence). The CDR3 is 15 amino acids. In nucleotides, the CDR3 is TGTGCCAGTAGTATTAACAGGGCCGGCAATCAGCCCCAGCATTTT. Translating gives CASSINRAGNQPQHF.

CDR3: CASSIFHRGNYGYTF. CDR3 DNA sequence: TGTGCCAGTAGTATCTTTCACAGGGGGAACTATGGCTACACCTTC. J is TRBJ1-2 and V is TRBV19, with 8 bases aligning to TRBD1. V was clipped by 3 bases and J by 2 bases; unmatched bases: 5. This CDR3 comprises 15 residues. CDR1 LNHDA and CDR2 SQIVND come from the germline V gene (reference sequence).

With respect to this clone: Other DNA sequences in the sample encode the same CDR3. The V and J genes are TRBV4-1 and TRBJ2-7, with TRBD1 identical over 9 bases. CDR1 MGHRA and CDR2 YSYEKL come from the germline V gene. V lost 4 bases to trimming and J lost 5 bases; unmatched junction nucleotides: 3. The CDR3 sequence is 13 residues long. CDR3 residues: CASSLRTGDEQYF. CDR3 coding DNA: TGCGCCAGCAGCCTACGGACAGGGGACGAGCAGTACTTC.

The rearrangement links TRBV5-8 to TRBJ1-6, with 12 bases fitting TRBD1. This CDR3 has 19 residues. The germline gives CDR1 SGHTS, CDR2 YDEGEE. The junction had 8 bases not matched to a gene; V was cut back by 0 bases and J by 4 bases. The CDR3 spells CASSLDRDRGRGYNSPLHF. The CDR3 coding sequence is TGTGCCAGCAGCTTGGACCGGGACAGGGGGCGAGGGTATAATTCACCCCTCCACTTT.

The chain joins TRBV4-2 to TRBJ2-7, with D unclear. CDR1 LGHNA and CDR2 YNFKEQ come from the germline V gene. V was clipped by 0 bases and J by 2 bases, with 11 bases between them. This CDR3 comprises 15 residues. The CDR3 is CASSQEPNPTYEQYF. The CDR3 DNA is TGTGCCAGCAGCCAAGAGCCTAACCCTACCTACGAGCAGTACTTC.

This rearrangement joins TRBV6-5 to TRBJ1-1, with D unresolved. This CDR3 has 13 amino acids. V was clipped by 0 bases and J by 8 bases, with 10 bases between them. Germline lookup yields CDR1 MNHEY and CDR2 SVGAGI. The CDR3 here is CASSYSLAGEAFF. DNA for the CDR3: TGTGCCAGCAGTTACTCCCTGGCGGGAGAAGCTTTCTTT.

Notes on this clone: Relative to the germline gene, one junction end is altered; a read error may explain this. The chain employs TRBV6-1 and TRBJ1-2; 8 bases are a match to TRBD1. The length of the CDR3 is 15 residues. Germline V gene sequence: CDR1 MNHNS, CDR2 SASEGT. The CDR3, as DNA: TGTGCCAGCAGGGAAGGACAGGGCTGGGGCTATGGCTACACCTTC. This sequence encodes CASREGQGWGYGYTF.

This chain joins TRBV6-2 or TRBV6-3 and TRBJ1-5, with 7 bases fitting TRBD1. The length of the CDR3 is 14 residues. Germline-derived CDR1 and CDR2 are MNHEY and SVGEGT. The trim removed 5 bases at V and 4 bases at J, leaving 5 bases unmatched. CDR3 DNA: TGTGCCAGCAGTACTACAGGGGTAAATCAGCCCCAGCATTTT. This encodes CASSTTGVNQPQHF.

The J gene is TRBJ2-3, the V gene TRBV5-1; 8 bases map to TRBD2. The CDR3 is 16 residues long. CDR1 is SGHRS, CDR2 YFSETQ, per germline. Unmatched junction bases numbered 10, after V lost 1 base and J lost 6 bases. The CDR3 region is CASSLPSGLAGDTQYF. The CDR3 nucleotides are TGCGCCAGCAGCTTGCCTAGTGGACTAGCAGGCGATACGCAGTATTTT.

CDR3 nucleotide sequence: TGTGCCAGCAGCTTACGGCGGGGGGGAAGCTCCTACAATGAGCAGTTCTTC. This codes for CASSLRRGGSSYNEQFF. V usage is TRBV7-2 and J usage is TRBJ2-1, with TRBD2 matching over 9 bases. The CDR3 extends over 17 amino acids. V shed 2 bases and J 0 bases; nucleotides not matched to a gene: 5. Germline CDR1 is SGHTA and CDR2 is FQGNSA.

The chain links TRBV4-1 to TRBJ1-1, with a possible D match to TRBD1 (5 bases). V was cut by 4 bases and J by 1 base, with 13 bases left in between. The germline V gene encodes CDR1 MGHRA and CDR2 YSYEKL. The CDR3 length is 15 residues. The CDR3 here is CASSPPARENTEAFF. CDR3 sequence (DNA): TGCGCCAGCAGCCCCCCGGCCAGGGAGAACACTGAAGCTTTCTTT.

J is TRBJ1-6 and V is TRBV19; 7 bases match TRBD1. Trimming cost V 0 bases and J 7 bases; bases outside gene matches: 3. The CDR3 extends over 15 amino acids. Germline CDR1 reads LNHDA; CDR2 reads SQIVND (reference sequence). This CDR3 reads CASSIEGQHNSPLHF. CDR3 in DNA: TGTGCCAGTAGTATAGAGGGACAGCACAATTCACCCCTCCACTTT.

The rearrangement links TRBV5-4 to TRBJ1-2, with TRBD1 as a possible D gene (6 bases). The V gene lost 5 bases and the J gene lost 13 bases, with 12 bases spanning the gap. This CDR3 spans 10 amino acids. Germline CDR1 and CDR2: SGHNT and YYREEE (reference sequence). CDR3 region: CASREQGITF. CDR3 in DNA: TGTGCCAGCAGAGAACAGGGAATCACCTTC.

V usage is TRBV5-1 and J usage is TRBJ1-1; TRBD1 matches at 9 bases. The germline V gene encodes CDR1 SGHRS and CDR2 YFSETQ. V lost 4 bases, J lost 7 bases, and 8 bases stayed unmatched. The CDR3 loop spans 14 amino acids. The CDR3 coding sequence is TGCGCCAGCAGCGTAGGGACAGGGCGAATTGAAGCTTTCTTT. Its translation: CASSVGTGRIEAFF.

The chain links TRBV19 to TRBJ1-6, with D perhaps TRBD1 (5 bases). Trimming shortened V by 3 bases and J by 0 bases, and 6 bases separated the two germline ends. CDR1 is LNHDA, CDR2 SQIVND, per germline (reference sequence). CDR3 size: 15 residues. In DNA, the CDR3 is TGTGCCAGTAGTATTGACAGCTCCTATAATTCACCCCTCCACTTT. Translated, it gives CASSIDSSYNSPLHF.

This clone was observed once. The rearrangement links TRBV2 to TRBJ2-2, with 8 bases that match TRBD2. CDR1 SNHLY and CDR2 FYNNEI come from the germline V gene. The CDR3 is 16 amino acids. J was trimmed by 6 bases and V by 4 bases; bases with no gene match: 10. The CDR3 protein is CASSGFGGALAGELFF. CDR3 in DNA: TGTGCCAGCAGTGGATTCGGGGGGGCGCTGGCCGGGGAGCTGTTTTTT. The whole variable domain, remainder taken from reference TRBV2 and TRBJ2-2, is EPEVTQTPSHQVTQMGQEVILRCVPISNHLYFYWYRQILGQKVEFLVSFYNNEISEKSEIFDDQFSVERPDGSNFTLKIRSTKLEDSAMYFCASSGFGGALAGELFFGEGSRLTVL.

This clone appeared a few times. This sequence joins TRBV4-1 and TRBJ1-4; a weak D match, TRBD1 (5 bases). The V gene lost 3 bases and the J gene lost 8 bases, with 19 bases spanning the gap. Germline CDR1 is MGHRA and CDR2 is YSYEKL. The CDR3 is 16 amino acids. The CDR3 loop reads CASSQAGRAGGEKLFF. In DNA, the CDR3 is TGCGCCAGCAGCCAGGCGGGTAGGGCCGGGGGAGAAAAACTGTTTTTT.

Here the CDR3 DNA reads TGTGCCAGTAGTATGGGGGCCCTCCACCGAAAACTGTTTTTT. It specifies CASSMGALHRKLFF. The gene calls are TRBV19 and TRBJ1-4; D may be TRBD1 (6 bases). Germline values: CDR1 LNHDA, CDR2 SQIVND (reference sequence). The V gene lost 3 bases and the J gene lost 10 bases, with 15 bases spanning the gap. The CDR3 is 14 amino acids.

As for this clone: This may stem from a read error, because a much larger clone lies one nucleotide away. Other DNA sequences of this sample code for an identical CDR3. V gene TRBV11-3 combines with J gene TRBJ2-3; D perhaps matches TRBD1 (6 bases). Trimming pared 5 bases from V and 3 bases from J, leaving 6 bases between. From germline, CDR1 is SGHNT and CDR2 YENEEA. The CDR3 loop spans 12 amino acids. For the CDR3, the DNA is TGTGCCAGCAGCAGGGGGACAGATACGCAGTATTTT. This codes for CASSRGTDTQYF.

This chain joins TRBV4-1 and TRBJ1-1; D may be TRBD1 (5 bases). The germline V gene encodes CDR1 MGHRA and CDR2 YSYEKL. The V end was cut by 1 base, the J end by 11 bases, with 11 bases between. The CDR3 has 12 residues. CDR3 in DNA: TGCGCCAGCAGCCAAGGGGGGGGGAATGCTTTCTTT. This encodes CASSQGGGNAFF.

V usage is TRBV6-5 and J usage is TRBJ2-2; possible D gene TRBD1, 6 bases. This CDR3 is built from 14 residues. V lost 6 bases and J 1 base, leaving 9 bases between the germline ends. The germline V gene encodes CDR1 MNHEY and CDR2 SVGAGI. The CDR3 bases are TGTGCCAGCAGCCAGGACAGGAACACCGGGGAGCTGTTTTTT. Encoded protein: CASSQDRNTGELFF.

This clone was counted once. This chain uses TRBV6-5 with TRBJ2-7, with TRBD1 matching over 9 bases. CDR3 size: 14 residues. CDR1 is MNHEY and CDR2 is SVGAGI in the germline V gene. The V segment lost 2 bases and the J segment 5 bases; nucleotides outside the gene matches: 4. The CDR3 DNA follows: TGTGCCAGCAGTTACCGGGACAGGGTTGACGAGCAGTACTTC. This translates into CASSYRDRVDEQYF.

This chain uses TRBV10-3 with TRBJ2-2; TRBD2 agrees at 7 bases. The germline V gene has CDR1 ENHRY and CDR2 SYGVKD. CDR3 length: 16 residues. Losses at the gene ends were 6 bases for V and 5 bases for J; bases not matched to a gene: 12. This CDR3 reads CAISPTSGEGTGELFF. In DNA, the CDR3 is TGTGCCATCAGCCCGACCTCGGGGGAGGGGACCGGGGAGCTGTTTTTT.

This clone was seen a handful of times. CDR3 in amino acids: CAGGDTEAFF. The CDR3 DNA is TGTGCCGGAGGGGACACTGAAGCTTTCTTT. The J gene is TRBJ1-1, the V gene TRBV30; maybe TRBD1 (5 bases). This CDR3 is 10 amino acids long. Germline CDR1 is GTSNPN and CDR2 is SVGIG (reference sequence). Trimming took 8 bases from V and 3 from J, leaving 7 bases between them.

The rearrangement links TRBV7-7 to TRBJ1-4, with D uncertain. Between the trimmed V and J ends, which lost 0 bases and 6 bases, there was a span of 5 bases. The length of the CDR3 is 13 residues. Germline V lookup: CDR1 SSHAT, CDR2 FNYEAQ (reference sequence). The CDR3 region is CASSLAPDEKLFF. The DNA for the CDR3 is TGTGCCAGCAGCTTAGCGCCGGATGAAAAACTGTTTTTT.